The 10 T cell receptor beta chains reported below all come from one sample, sequenced in a study of blood T cell repertoires in COVID-19. Clones were read by immunoSEQ multiplex PCR, and TCRdb kept only the in-frame ones, dropping some. The data contain 160,000 or so clones, about 92% of them seen just once; the ten biggest clones take up just under 2%. The sample consisted of peripheral blood. These receptors all stem from a woman between 55 and 75 years old with COVID-19, enrolled during active disease.

The chain joins TRBV7-2 to TRBJ2-7, with D perhaps TRBD2 (8 bases). The CDR3 extends over 16 amino acids. V shed 5 bases and J shed 1 base, with 18 bases lying between them. Germline CDR1 is SGHTA and CDR2 is FQGNSA. CDR3 nucleotides: TGTGCCAGCAGCCTAATAGCGGGACAGCCTTCCTACGAGCAGTACTTC. Its translation is CASSLIAGQPSYEQYF.

The chain recombines TRBV6-2 or TRBV6-3 with TRBJ1-1; D might be TRBD1 (6 bases). Between the trimmed V and J ends, which lost 4 bases and 3 bases, there was a span of 6 bases. This CDR3 has 12 amino acids. Germline assignment: CDR1 MNHEY and CDR2 SVGEGT. In nucleotides, the CDR3 is TGTGCCAGCAGTTGGGGGCACACTGAAGCTTTCTTT. It encodes CASSWGHTEAFF.

The chain has TRBV3-1 (or the pseudogene TRBV3-2) and TRBJ1-4; TRBD1 matches at 12 bases. Germline CDR1 reads LGHDT; CDR2 reads YNNKEL (reference sequence). This CDR3 spans 18 amino acids. The junction had 9 bases not matched to a gene; V was cut back by 3 bases and J by 4 bases. The DNA for the CDR3 is TGTGCCAGCAGCCAGGCCGGGACAGGGGGCCTGGTTAATGAAAAACTGTTTTTT. Translation: CASSQAGTGGLVNEKLFF.

Note on this clone: The germline gene is not matched at one end of the junction; a read error may be the cause. The V gene is TRBV5-1, the J gene TRBJ1-5, with D maybe TRBD1 (5 bases). Looked up from germline, CDR1 is SGHRS and CDR2 is YFSETQ. This CDR3 has 14 residues. The CDR3 sequence: CPSSLGGGGQPQHF. CDR3 DNA: TGCCCCAGCAGCTTGGGGGGGGGAGGACAGCCCCAGCATTTT.

This rearrangement joins TRBV30 to TRBJ1-6; 7 nucleotides align to TRBD1. The CDR3 runs to 14 residues. V dropped 4 bases and J dropped 8; count of bases not matched to a gene: 8. Germline V gives CDR1 GTSNPN, CDR2 SVGIG (reference sequence). The CDR3 is CAWTSGGRYSPLHF. In DNA form, the CDR3 reads TGTGCCTGGACCTCAGGGGGTCGGTATTCACCCCTCCACTTT.

The rearrangement links TRBV7-9 to TRBJ2-5, with 7 bases fitting TRBD2. CDR1 is SEHNR and CDR2 is FQNEAQ in the germline V gene (reference sequence). The J segment lost 4 bases and the V segment lost 2 bases, leaving 10 bases of the junction unmatched. CDR3 size: 16 residues. Here the CDR3 reads CASSLKAGVVGETQYF. In nucleotides, the CDR3 is TGTGCCAGCAGCTTAAAGGCGGGGGTCGTTGGAGAGACCCAGTACTTC.

The gene calls are TRBV6-5 and TRBJ1-5; 7 bases fit TRBD1. Germline CDR1 and CDR2: MNHEY and SVGAGI. The CDR3 loop spans 15 amino acids. Germline trimming cut 5 bases from V and 6 bases from J; bases unmatched to any gene: 10. Here the CDR3 reads CASSPGQAFGQPQHF. DNA for the CDR3: TGTGCCAGCAGTCCTGGACAGGCCTTCGGTCAGCCCCAGCATTTT.

The J gene is TRBJ1-3, the V gene TRBV28; 12 bases match TRBD1. CDR1 MDHEN and CDR2 SYDVKM come from the germline V gene. CDR3 length: 15 amino acids. V shed 8 bases and J 4 bases; nucleotides not matched to a gene: 6. The CDR3 loop reads CASLRDRGPGNTIYF. For the CDR3, the DNA is TGTGCCAGCCTCCGGGACAGGGGGCCCGGAAACACCATATATTTT.

The V call is TRBV4-3, the J call TRBJ2-7; D is undetermined. Trimming removed 0 bases at V and 4 bases at J, with 13 bases between. Germline CDR1 is LGHNA and CDR2 is YSLEER. The CDR3 is 15 residues long. CDR3 DNA: TGCGCCAGCAGCCAAGAGGGCCCCGTTGGTTACGAGCAGTACTTC. Protein: CASSQEGPVGYEQYF.

The J gene is TRBJ2-7, the V gene TRBV7-9, with a tentative D call TRBD1 (5 bases). The CDR3 has 13 amino acids. Germline V CDR1 and CDR2: SEHNR, FQNEAQ (reference sequence). The germline V and J ends were trimmed by 3 bases and 5 bases, with 11 bases remaining between them. The CDR3 nucleotides read TGTGCCAGCAGCTTGGCAGGGTTACACGAGCAGTACTTC. Its protein product is CASSLAGLHEQYF.